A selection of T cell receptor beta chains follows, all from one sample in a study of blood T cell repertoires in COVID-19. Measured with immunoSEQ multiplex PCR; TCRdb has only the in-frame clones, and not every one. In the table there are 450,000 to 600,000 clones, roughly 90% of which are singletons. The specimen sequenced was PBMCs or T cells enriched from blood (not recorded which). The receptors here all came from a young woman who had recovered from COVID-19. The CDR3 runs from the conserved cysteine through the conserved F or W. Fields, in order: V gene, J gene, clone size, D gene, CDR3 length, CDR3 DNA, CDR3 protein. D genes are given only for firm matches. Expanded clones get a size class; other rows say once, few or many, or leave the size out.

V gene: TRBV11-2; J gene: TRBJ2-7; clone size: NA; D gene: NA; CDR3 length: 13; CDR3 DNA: TGTGCCAGCAGCTTAGGTTCCCGGGACGAGCAGTACTTC; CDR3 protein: CASSLGSRDEQYF
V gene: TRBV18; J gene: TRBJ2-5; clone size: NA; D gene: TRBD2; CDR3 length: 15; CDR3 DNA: TGTGCCAGCAGGAGGACTAGCGGGGGGGCAGAGACCCAGTACTTC; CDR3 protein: CASRRTSGGAETQYF
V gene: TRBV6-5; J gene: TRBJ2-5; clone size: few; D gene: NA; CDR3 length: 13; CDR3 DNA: TGTGCCAGCAGGACCTGGCAGGGGGAGACCCAGTACTTC; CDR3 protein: CASRTWQGETQYF
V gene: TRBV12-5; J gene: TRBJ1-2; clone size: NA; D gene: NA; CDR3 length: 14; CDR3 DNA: TGTGCTAGTGGTTTGGTACCTGGAGGCGAGGGCTACACCTTC; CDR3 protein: CASGLVPGGEGYTF
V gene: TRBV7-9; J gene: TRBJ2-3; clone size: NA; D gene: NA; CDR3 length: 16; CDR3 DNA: TGTGCCAGCAGCTTATTCCGCGGGGGCTACACAGATACGCAGTATTTT; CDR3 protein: CASSLFRGGYTDTQYF
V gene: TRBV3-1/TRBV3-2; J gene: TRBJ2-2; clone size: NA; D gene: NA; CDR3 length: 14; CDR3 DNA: TGTGCCAGCAGCCAAGGAGTGAACACCGGGGAGCTGTTTTTT; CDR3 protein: CASSQGVNTGELFF
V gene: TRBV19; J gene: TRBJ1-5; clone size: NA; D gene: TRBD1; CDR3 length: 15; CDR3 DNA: TGTGCCAGTAAGGGACAGATCTATAGCAATCAGCCCCAGCATTTT; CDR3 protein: CASKGQIYSNQPQHF
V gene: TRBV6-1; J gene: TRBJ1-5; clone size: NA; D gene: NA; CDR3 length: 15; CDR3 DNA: TGTGCCAGCAGTGAAGCCGGGATAGGAACACAGCCCCAGCATTTT; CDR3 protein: CASSEAGIGTQPQHF
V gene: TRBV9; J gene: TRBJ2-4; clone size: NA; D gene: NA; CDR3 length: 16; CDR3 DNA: TGTGCCAGCAGCGTAGATGTAGCGGTGGGCGGGGACATTCAGTACTTC; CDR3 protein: CASSVDVAVGGDIQYF
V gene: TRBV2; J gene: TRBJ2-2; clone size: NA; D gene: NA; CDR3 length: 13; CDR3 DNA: TGTGCCAGCAGAGCAGGGTGGACCGGGGAGCTGTTTTTT; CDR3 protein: CASRAGWTGELFF
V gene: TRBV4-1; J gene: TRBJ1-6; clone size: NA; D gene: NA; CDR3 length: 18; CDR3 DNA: TGCGCCAGCAGCTTCAGACAGGTCCAGGAGCTGAGTGGGGCCCCCCTCCACTTT; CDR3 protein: CASSFRQVQELSGAPLHF
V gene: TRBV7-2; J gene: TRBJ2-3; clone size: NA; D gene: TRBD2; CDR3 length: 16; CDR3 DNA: TGTGCCAGCAGCACCCGGACTAGCGGGGGGGCAGATACGCAGTATTTT; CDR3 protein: CASSTRTSGGADTQYF
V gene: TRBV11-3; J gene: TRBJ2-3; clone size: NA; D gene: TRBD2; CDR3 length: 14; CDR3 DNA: TGTGCCAGCAGCTTGGGGGGGGGCACAGATACGCAGTATTTT; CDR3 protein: CASSLGGGTDTQYF
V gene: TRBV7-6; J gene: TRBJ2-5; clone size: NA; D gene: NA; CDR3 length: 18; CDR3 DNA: TGTGCCAGCAGCCGGAGTTATGGGAGCGGGCCCCACTCAGAGACCCAGTACTTC; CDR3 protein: CASSRSYGSGPHSETQYF
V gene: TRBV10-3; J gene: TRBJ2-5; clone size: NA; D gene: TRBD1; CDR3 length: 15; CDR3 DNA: TGTGCCATCAAAGGGACAGGAGGGTACCAAGAGACCCAGTACTTC; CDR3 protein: CAIKGTGGYQETQYF
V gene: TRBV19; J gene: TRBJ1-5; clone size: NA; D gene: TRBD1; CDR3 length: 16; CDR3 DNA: TGTGCCAGTAGTCCAACGACAGGGAGTAAAGGTCAGCCCCAGCATTTT; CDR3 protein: CASSPTTGSKGQPQHF
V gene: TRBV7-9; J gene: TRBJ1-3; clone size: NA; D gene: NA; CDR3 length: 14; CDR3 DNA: TGTGCCAGCAGCTCGGGGTCCTCTGGAAACACCATATATTTT; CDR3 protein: CASSSGSSGNTIYF
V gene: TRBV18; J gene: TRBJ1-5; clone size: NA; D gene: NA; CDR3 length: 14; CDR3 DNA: TGTGCCAGCTCCCCGTCGGGGGGAGAACAGCCCCAGCATTTT; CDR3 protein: CASSPSGGEQPQHF
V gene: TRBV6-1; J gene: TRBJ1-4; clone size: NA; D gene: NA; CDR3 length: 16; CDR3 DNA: TGTGCCAGCAGTGAAAAGACCGACATTGTGGGTGAAAAACTGTTTTTT; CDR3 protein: CASSEKTDIVGEKLFF
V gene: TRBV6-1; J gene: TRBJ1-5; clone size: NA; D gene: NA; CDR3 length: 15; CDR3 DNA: TGTGCCAGCAGTGAACGGCAGGGGCCGGGTCAGCCCCAGCATTTT; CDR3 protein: CASSERQGPGQPQHF
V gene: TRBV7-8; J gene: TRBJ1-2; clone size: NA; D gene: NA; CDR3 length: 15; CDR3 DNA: TGTGCCAGCAGCATGATACAGGGAGCTAACTATGGCTACACCTTC; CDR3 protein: CASSMIQGANYGYTF
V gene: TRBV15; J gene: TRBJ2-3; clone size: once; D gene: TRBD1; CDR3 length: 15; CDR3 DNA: TGTGCCACCAGCCGAGGGACAGGGGGCACAGATACGCAGTATTTT; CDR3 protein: CATSRGTGGTDTQYF
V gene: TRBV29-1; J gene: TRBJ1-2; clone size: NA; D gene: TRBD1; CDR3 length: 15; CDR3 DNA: TGCAGCGTATTTGAAGACAGGGGGCGCGACTATGGCTACACCTTC; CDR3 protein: CSVFEDRGRDYGYTF
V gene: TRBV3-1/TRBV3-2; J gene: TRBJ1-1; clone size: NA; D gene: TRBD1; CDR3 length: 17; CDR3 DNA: TGTGCCAGCAGCAAACGGGACAGGTCAGCCATGAACACTGAAGCTTTCTTT; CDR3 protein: CASSKRDRSAMNTEAFF
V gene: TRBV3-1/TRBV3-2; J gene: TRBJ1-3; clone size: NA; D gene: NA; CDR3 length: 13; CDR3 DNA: TGTGCCAGCAGCCAAGATAGTGGAAACACCATATATTTT; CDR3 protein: CASSQDSGNTIYF
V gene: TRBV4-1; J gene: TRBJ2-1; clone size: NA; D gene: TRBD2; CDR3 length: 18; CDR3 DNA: TGCGCCAGCAGCCAAGAATCCCCTAGCGGGGGGGCGATGGATGAGCAGTTCTTC; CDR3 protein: CASSQESPSGGAMDEQFF
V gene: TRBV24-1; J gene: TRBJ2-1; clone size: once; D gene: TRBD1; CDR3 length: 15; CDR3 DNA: TGTGCCACCAGTGACCCAAGGACAGGGTCCAATGAGCAGTTCTTC; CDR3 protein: CATSDPRTGSNEQFF
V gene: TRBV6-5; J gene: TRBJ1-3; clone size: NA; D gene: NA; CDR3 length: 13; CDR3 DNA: TGTGCCAGCATCCAGGGGTTCCCCTACACCATATATTTT; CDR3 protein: CASIQGFPYTIYF
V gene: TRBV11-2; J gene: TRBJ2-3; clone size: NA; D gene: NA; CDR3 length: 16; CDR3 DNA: TGTGCCAGCAGCCCGAGACTAGACTTGATCACAGATACGCAGTATTTT; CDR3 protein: CASSPRLDLITDTQYF
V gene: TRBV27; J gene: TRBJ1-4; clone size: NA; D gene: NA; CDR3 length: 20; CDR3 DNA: TGTGCCAGCAGTTTAATATCAGGGAATCGCTTGGGCACAACTAATGAAAAACTGTTTTTT; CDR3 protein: CASSLISGNRLGTTNEKLFF
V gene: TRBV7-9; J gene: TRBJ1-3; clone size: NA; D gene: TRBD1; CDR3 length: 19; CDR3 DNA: TGTGCCAGCAGCTTCGGACAGGGGGCCCTCCTAAGCTCTGGAAACACCATATATTTT; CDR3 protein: CASSFGQGALLSSGNTIYF
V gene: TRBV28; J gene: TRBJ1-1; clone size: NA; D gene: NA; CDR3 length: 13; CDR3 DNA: TGTGCCTCCCGGGGGATGACGTATGTAGAAGCTTTCTTT; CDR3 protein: CASRGMTYVEAFF
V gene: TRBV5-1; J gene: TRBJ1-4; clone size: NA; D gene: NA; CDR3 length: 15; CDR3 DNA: TGCGCCAGCAGCTCCCTGGGGGCCACGGGGGAAAAACTGTTTTTT; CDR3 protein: CASSSLGATGEKLFF
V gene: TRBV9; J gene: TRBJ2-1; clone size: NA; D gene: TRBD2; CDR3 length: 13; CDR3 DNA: TGTGCCAGCAGCGTAGGGACTAGCGGTGAGCAGTTCTTC; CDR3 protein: CASSVGTSGEQFF
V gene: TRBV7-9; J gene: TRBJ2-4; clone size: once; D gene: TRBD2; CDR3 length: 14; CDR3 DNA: TGTGCCAGCAGCCCGGGACTAGCGGTCGACATTCAGTACTTC; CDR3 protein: CASSPGLAVDIQYF
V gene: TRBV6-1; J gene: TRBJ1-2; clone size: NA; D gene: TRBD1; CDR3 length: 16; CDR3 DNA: TGTGCCAGCAGTGAATCTGTAGGAGGGGGCGGCTATGGCTACACCTTC; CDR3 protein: CASSESVGGGGYGYTF
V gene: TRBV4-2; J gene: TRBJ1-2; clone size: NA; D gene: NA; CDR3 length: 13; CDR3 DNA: TGTGCCAGCAGCCAAAGAACGACTTATGGCTACACCTTC; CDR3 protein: CASSQRTTYGYTF
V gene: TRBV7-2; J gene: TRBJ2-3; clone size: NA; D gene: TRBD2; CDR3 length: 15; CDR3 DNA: TGTGCCAGCACACGTCTCGGGGGGGTGGAAGATACGCAGTATTTT; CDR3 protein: CASTRLGGVEDTQYF
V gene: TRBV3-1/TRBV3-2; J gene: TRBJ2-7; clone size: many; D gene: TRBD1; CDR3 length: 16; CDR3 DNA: TGTGCCAGCAGCCGCGGAGACAGGGGGCCTACCTACGAGCAGTACTTC; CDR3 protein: CASSRGDRGPTYEQYF
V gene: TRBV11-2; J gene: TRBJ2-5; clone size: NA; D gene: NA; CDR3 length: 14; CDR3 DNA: TGTGCCAGCAGCCAGGGGGGTTCCCAAGAGACCCAGTACTTC; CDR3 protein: CASSQGGSQETQYF
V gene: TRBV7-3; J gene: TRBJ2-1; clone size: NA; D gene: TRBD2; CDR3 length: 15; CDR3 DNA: TGTGCCAGCAGCGCGGGGACTAGCGGGGTCCATGAGCAGTTCTTC; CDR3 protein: CASSAGTSGVHEQFF
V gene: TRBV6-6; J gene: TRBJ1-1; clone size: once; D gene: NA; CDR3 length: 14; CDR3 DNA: TGTGCCAGCAGCCCAGCCAGGGGAAACACTGAAGCTTTCTTT; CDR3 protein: CASSPARGNTEAFF
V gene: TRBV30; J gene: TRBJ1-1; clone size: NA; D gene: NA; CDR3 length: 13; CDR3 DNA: TGTGCCTGGAGTGTGGCAATGAACACTGAAGCTTTCTTT; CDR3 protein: CAWSVAMNTEAFF
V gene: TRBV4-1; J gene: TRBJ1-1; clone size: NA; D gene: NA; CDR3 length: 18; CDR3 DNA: TGCGCCAGCAGCCAAACCGCGACTGAAGTAGGGGGGGATCCTGAAGCTTTCTTT; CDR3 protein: CASSQTATEVGGDPEAFF
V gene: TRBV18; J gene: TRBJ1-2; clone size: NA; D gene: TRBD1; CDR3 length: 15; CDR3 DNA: TGTGCCAGCTCACCGGGGGACAGGGGTGTGGATGGCTACACCTTC; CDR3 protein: CASSPGDRGVDGYTF
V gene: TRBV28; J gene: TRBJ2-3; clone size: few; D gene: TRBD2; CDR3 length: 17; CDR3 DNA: TGTGCCAGCAAATTAGGAAGCGGGGGGGTCCGCACAGATACGCAGTATTTT; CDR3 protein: CASKLGSGGVRTDTQYF
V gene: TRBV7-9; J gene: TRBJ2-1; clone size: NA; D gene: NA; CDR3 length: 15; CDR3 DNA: TGTGCCAGCAGCTTAGTAAGGGTAGGACAGAATGAGCAGTTCTTC; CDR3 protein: CASSLVRVGQNEQFF
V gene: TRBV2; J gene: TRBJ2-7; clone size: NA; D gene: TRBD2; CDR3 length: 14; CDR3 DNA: TGTGCCAGCAGTCCGGGACTAGCGGGGAAAGAGCAGTACTTC; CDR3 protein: CASSPGLAGKEQYF
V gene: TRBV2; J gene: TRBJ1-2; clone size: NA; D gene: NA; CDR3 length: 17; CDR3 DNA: TGTGCCAGCAGTGAATTTGGGACACCGATGATGAACTATGGCTACACCTTC; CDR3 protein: CASSEFGTPMMNYGYTF